Each of the 14 T cell receptor beta chains below was sequenced from the same sample in a study of CD8 T cells in ankylosing spondylitis listed by TCRdb under 2017. Library construction relied on 5' RACE. Sequenced using an Illumina HiSeq 2500. The raw public reads went through TCRdb reprocessing: fastp at Q25, MiXCR clone calling, in-frame beta chains kept. Identical CDR3 protein sequences are pooled into one entry, listed with their most common genes and DNA. Here the sample has about 10,000 distinct CDR3 sequences; about 6% occur a single time. Clones ranked in the top ten supply 40% to 50% of the sample. The sequenced sample was blood, either unsorted or a sorted T cell fraction (not recorded which). All receptors come from a female donor with ankylosing spondylitis or in good health (not recorded which).

The chain is built from TRBV9 and TRBJ1-1; 7 nucleotides match TRBD1. Germline trimming cut 2 bases from V and 0 bases from J; bases unmatched to any gene: 1. Germline CDR1 reads SGDLS; CDR2 reads YYNGEE. This CDR3 region has 14 residues. The CDR3 nucleotides read TGTGCCAGCAGCGTGACAGGGTTGAACACTGAAGCTTTCTTT. This sequence encodes CASSVTGLNTEAFF.

The chain couples TRBV9 to TRBJ2-5; D perhaps matches TRBD2 (6 bases). Germline-derived CDR1 and CDR2 are SGDLS and YYNGEE. This CDR3 region has 15 residues. V lost 3 bases, J lost 2 bases, and 14 bases lay in between. This CDR3 is CASSAAFGRQETQYF. The CDR3 DNA reads TGTGCCAGCAGCGCAGCTTTTGGGAGGCAAGAGACCCAGTACTTC.

This clonotype appeared many times. Germline is not matched at one junction end, which may reflect a read error. The chain employs TRBV9 and TRBJ1-5; D possibly corresponds to TRBD1 (6 bases). The CDR3 sequence is 14 residues long. Germline lookup yields CDR1 SGDLS and CDR2 YYNGEE. The CDR3 DNA sequence: TGTGCCCGCAGCTTGACAGGCGTCAATCAGCCCCAGCATTTT. This gives the protein CARSLTGVNQPQHF.

The V and J genes are TRBV9 and TRBJ2-7, with D possibly being TRBD2 (5 bases). Per germline, CDR1 SGDLS and CDR2 YYNGEE. Trimming removed 0 bases at V and 5 bases at J, with 9 bases between. The CDR3 is made up of 13 amino acids. CDR3 sequence (DNA): TGTGCCAGCAGCGTAGGAGGGTACGACGAGCAGTACTTC. Translated, it gives CASSVGGYDEQYF.

This clonotype was picked up many times. V and J are TRBV9 and TRBJ1-1; TRBD1 agrees at 7 bases. Germline values: CDR1 SGDLS, CDR2 YYNGEE. Losses at the gene ends were 3 bases for V and 10 bases for J; bases not matched to a gene: 6. The CDR3 has 12 residues. The DNA of the CDR3 is TGTGCCAGCAGCGCGGGGGCAGGGGGAGCTTTCTTT. It yields the protein CASSAGAGGAFF.

This clonotype was detected many times. The rearrangement uses TRBV9 and TRBJ2-7; 7 nucleotides match TRBD1. The J segment lost 6 bases and the V segment lost 4 bases, leaving 10 bases of the junction unmatched. The CDR3 has 14 amino acids. CDR1 and CDR2 from the germline V gene are SGDLS and YYNGEE. The CDR3 here is CASSPQTGMIEQYF. The CDR3, as DNA: TGTGCCAGCAGCCCCCAGACAGGGATGATCGAGCAGTACTTC.

This clonotype came up many times. The rearrangement joins TRBV9 to TRBJ2-3; 14 bases are a match to TRBD2. V lost 4 bases to trimming and J lost 7 bases; unmatched junction nucleotides: 11. Germline loops: CDR1 SGDLS, CDR2 YYNGEE. There are 17 residues in the CDR3. The CDR3 reads CASSSSGTSGGTNTQYF. The DNA for the CDR3 is TGTGCCAGCAGCAGTAGCGGGACTAGCGGGGGTACGAATACGCAGTATTTT.

This clonotype was detected a few times. The chain uses TRBV9 and TRBJ2-7, with D possibly being TRBD2 (6 bases). Germline V gene lookup returns CDR1 SGDLS and CDR2 YYNGEE. This CDR3 is 13 amino acids long. The V gene lost 4 bases and the J gene lost 7 bases, with 15 bases spanning the gap. The chain's CDR3 is CASSLGGEEEQYF. The CDR3 region has the DNA TGTGCCAGCAGCCTGGGCGGGGAGGAGGAGCAGTACTTC. Variable domain in full (rest from reference TRBV9 and TRBJ2-7): DSGVTQTPKHLITATGQRVTLRCSPRSGDLSVYWYQQSLDQGLQFLIQYYNGEERAKGNILERFSAQQFPDLHSELNLSSLELGDSALYFCASSLGGEEEQYFGPGTRLTVT.

This clonotype has a count of ten or more. CDR3 nucleotide sequence: TGTGCCAGCAGCCTACTGGGGGAAGATACGCAGTATTTT. Its translation: CASSLLGEDTQYF. J is TRBJ2-3 and V is TRBV9; D possibly matches TRBD1 or TRBD2 (5 bases each). CDR3 length: 13 residues. From germline, CDR1 is SGDLS and CDR2 YYNGEE. With 4 bases removed from V and 5 bases from J, the gap between germline ends came to 11 bases.

With regard to this clonotype: The conserved closing phenylalanine or tryptophan is absent in this CDR3, likely reflecting a read error. The V call is TRBV9, the J call TRBJ2-1, with D perhaps TRBD1 (6 bases). CDR3 length: 13 residues. CDR1 is SGDLS and CDR2 is YYNGEE in the germline V gene. V lost 4 bases, J lost 5 bases, and 10 bases lay in between. CDR3 protein: CASSPGDNNEQFL. The CDR3 DNA follows: TGTGCCAGCAGCCCAGGGGATAACAATGAGCAGTTCCTC.

In its sample, this clonotype is medium-sized. The chain links TRBV9 to TRBJ2-7, with D hard to call. V lost 0 bases and J lost 3, with 7 bases in between. This CDR3 has 13 amino acids. In germline, CDR1 is SGDLS, CDR2 YYNGEE. CDR3 loop: CASSVADNYEQYF. The CDR3, as DNA: TGTGCCAGCAGCGTAGCTGACAACTACGAGCAGTACTTC.

This clonotype is deemed medium-sized (0.01 to 0.1%). This sequence joins TRBV9 and TRBJ1-1; D is perhaps TRBD1 (6 bases). The germline gives CDR1 SGDLS, CDR2 YYNGEE. V lost 3 bases and J lost 4, with 13 bases in between. This CDR3 has 14 amino acids. CDR3 DNA: TGTGCCAGCAGCGCGGTTGGAGGGGGCACTGAAGCTTTCTTT. This encodes CASSAVGGGTEAFF.

This clonotype has ten or more counts. The V gene is TRBV9, the J gene TRBJ2-1, with 7 bases fitting TRBD2. Germline V gene data show CDR1 as SGDLS and CDR2 as YYNGEE. After removal of 5 bases from V and 8 bases from J, the junction contained 7 bases not matched to a gene. The CDR3 has 13 residues. The CDR3 nucleotides are TGTGCCAGCAGAGCCGGGACTACAGATGAGCAGTTCTTC. Amino acid sequence: CASRAGTTDEQFF.

This clonotype was picked up a small number of times. V usage is TRBV9 and J usage is TRBJ2-7; weak D call: TRBD1 (6 bases). This CDR3 spans 15 amino acids. Germline V CDR1 and CDR2: SGDLS, YYNGEE. Trimming stripped 0 bases from V and 4 bases from J, with 14 bases between. The CDR3 coding sequence is TGTGCCAGCAGCGTAGGAGCAGGGGCCTTTTACGAGCAGTACTTC. Translation gives CASSVGAGAFYEQYF.